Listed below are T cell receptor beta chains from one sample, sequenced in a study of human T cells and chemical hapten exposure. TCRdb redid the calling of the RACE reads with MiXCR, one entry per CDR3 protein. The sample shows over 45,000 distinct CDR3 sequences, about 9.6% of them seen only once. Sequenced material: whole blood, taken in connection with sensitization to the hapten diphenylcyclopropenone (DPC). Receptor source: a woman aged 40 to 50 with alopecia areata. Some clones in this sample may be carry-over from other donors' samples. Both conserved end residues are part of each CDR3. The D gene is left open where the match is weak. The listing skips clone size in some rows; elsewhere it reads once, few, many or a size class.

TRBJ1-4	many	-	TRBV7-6	CASSNTGEKLFF	TGTGCCAGCAGCAATACAGGGGAAAAACTGTTTTTT
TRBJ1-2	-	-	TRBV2	CASRWGANYGYTF	TGTGCCAGCCGGTGGGGAGCTAACTATGGCTACACCTTC
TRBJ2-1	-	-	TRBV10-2	CASTHPPDDEQFF	TGCGCCAGCACCCACCCTCCGGACGATGAGCAGTTCTTC
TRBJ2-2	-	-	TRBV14	CASSQDLGLASTGELFF	TGTGCCAGCAGCCAAGATCTGGGGCTAGCCAGCACCGGGGAGCTGTTTTTT
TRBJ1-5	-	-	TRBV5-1	CASSLDGQPQHF	TGCGCCAGCAGCTTGGATGGTCAGCCCCAGCATTTT
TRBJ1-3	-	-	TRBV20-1	CSAAPVNSGNTIYF	TGCAGTGCTGCCCCGGTCAATTCTGGAAACACCATATATTTT
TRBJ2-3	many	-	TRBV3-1	CASSQDAPTDTQYF	TGTGCCAGCAGCCAAGATGCCCCCACAGATACGCAGTATTTT
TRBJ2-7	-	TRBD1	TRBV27	CASRRDRVYEQYF	TGTGCCAGCAGGAGGGACAGGGTTTACGAGCAGTACTTC
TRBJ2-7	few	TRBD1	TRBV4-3	CASSPGTGVYEQYF	TGCGCCAGCAGCCCCGGGACAGGGGTATACGAGCAGTACTTC
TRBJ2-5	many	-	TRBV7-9	CASSLAETQYF	TGTGCCAGCAGCTTAGCCGAGACCCAGTACTTC
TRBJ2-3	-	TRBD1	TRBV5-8	CASSLARGGWGTDTQYF	TGTGCCAGCAGCTTGGCAAGAGGGGGCTGGGGCACAGATACGCAGTATTTT
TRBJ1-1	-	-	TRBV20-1	CISGNTEAFF	TGCATCTCAGGGAACACTGAAGCTTTCTTT
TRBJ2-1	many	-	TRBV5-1	CASSTQGPSYNEQFF	TGCGCCAGCAGCACGCAGGGACCCTCCTACAATGAGCAGTTCTTC
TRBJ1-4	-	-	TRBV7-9	CASSSRHANEKLFF	TGTGCCAGCAGTAGCCGGCATGCTAATGAAAAACTGTTTTTT
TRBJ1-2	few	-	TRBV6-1	CASSEALLPSHYGYTF	TGTGCCAGCAGTGAAGCGCTTCTCCCGTCCCACTATGGCTACACCTTC
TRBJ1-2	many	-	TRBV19	CASSLLTGRNGYTF	TGTGCCAGTAGTTTACTGACAGGCCGGAATGGCTACACCTTC
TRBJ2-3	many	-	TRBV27	CASARGGGTDTQYF	TGTGCCAGCGCCCGCGGAGGGGGCACAGATACGCAGTATTTT
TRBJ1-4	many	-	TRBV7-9	CASSPTSLEVLFF	TGTGCCAGCAGCCCGACATCCTTGGAGGTACTGTTTTTT
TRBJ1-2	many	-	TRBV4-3	CASSQGLSGRGISGYTF	TGCGCCAGCAGCCAAGGATTAAGCGGCAGGGGAATCTCTGGCTACACCTTC
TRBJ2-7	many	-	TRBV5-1	CASSFWGEGYEQYF	TGCGCCAGCAGCTTCTGGGGGGAAGGGTACGAGCAGTACTTC
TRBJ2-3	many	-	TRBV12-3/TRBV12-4	CASSLVDTQYF	TGTGCCAGCAGTTTAGTGGATACGCAGTATTTT
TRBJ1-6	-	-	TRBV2	CASTELRSSYNSPLHF	TGTGCCAGCACTGAGTTAAGGAGCTCCTATAATTCACCCCTCCACTTT
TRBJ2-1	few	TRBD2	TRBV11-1	CASSGRGGESSYNEQFF	TGTGCCAGCAGCGGACGGGGGGGCGAAAGCTCCTACAATGAGCAGTTCTTC
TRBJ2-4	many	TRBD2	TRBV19	CASTVFAGVAKNIQYF	TGTGCCAGTACGGTCTTTGCGGGGGTAGCCAAAAACATTCAGTACTTC